These 3 T cell receptor beta chains were sequenced from one sample in a study of T cells in localized non-small cell lung cancer. Produced via immunoSEQ multiplex PCR; TCRdb's table is partial and in-frame only. Here the sample spans 30,000 to 35,000 clones, 88% being singletons. The input for sequencing was peripheral blood, taken before any cancer treatment. Receptors were obtained from a woman aged 35 to 69 with stage I lung adenocarcinoma.

The rearrangement joins TRBV11-2 to TRBJ1-3, with a weak D call TRBD1 (5 bases). The CDR3 totals 15 residues. CDR1 SGHAT and CDR2 FQNNGV come from the germline V gene. The V and J ends lost 5 bases and 4 bases respectively, with 15 bases between them. The CDR3 spells CASSRMTAYGNTIYF. In DNA form, the CDR3 reads TGTGCCAGCAGCCGAATGACAGCCTACGGAAACACCATATATTTT.

The genes are TRBV5-5 and TRBJ2-1; no clear D. Germline assignment: CDR1 SGHKS and CDR2 YYEKEE (reference sequence). The germline V and J ends were trimmed by 2 bases and 0 bases, with 9 bases remaining between them. The CDR3 spans 15 residues. The CDR3 DNA is TGTGCCAGCAGCTTTAGGTGGAGCTCCTACAATGAGCAGTTCTTC. Its protein product is CASSFRWSSYNEQFF.

This clone turned up a few times. The rearrangement uses TRBV6-5 and TRBJ2-7; D not certain. Trimming removed 4 bases at V and 2 bases at J, with 15 bases between. The CDR3 covers 15 residues. Germline CDR1 MNHEY, CDR2 SVGAGI. The CDR3 DNA reads TGTGCCAGCAGTTTGACGGTGGGCTGGACCTACGAGCAGTACTTC. Translated: CASSLTVGWTYEQYF.